This T cell receptor (beta chain) was captured in a study of T cells expressing NK-cell markers. Germline values: CDR1 MGHRA, CDR2 YSYEKL. There are 13 residues in the CDR3. Reanalyzing the 5' RACE reads, TCRdb keeps one entry per CDR3 protein, without DNA. The sample includes about 450,000 distinct CDR3 sequences. The TCR was taken from a woman aged 18-70 years in good health. This chain joins TRBV4-1 and TRBJ2-3. Specimen: blood T cells: a sorted CD56 or NKG2C T cell subset, CD4+ or CD8+ T cells, or bulk PBMC T cells (not recorded which). The CDR3 loop is CASSQENPDTQYF.